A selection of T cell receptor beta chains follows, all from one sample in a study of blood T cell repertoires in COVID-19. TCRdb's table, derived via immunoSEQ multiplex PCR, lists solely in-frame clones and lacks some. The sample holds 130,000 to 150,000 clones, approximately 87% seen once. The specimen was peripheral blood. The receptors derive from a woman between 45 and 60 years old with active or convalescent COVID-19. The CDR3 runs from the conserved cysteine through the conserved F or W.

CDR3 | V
CASSSGTVQETQYF | TRBV7-8
CASSYVLAGDNEQFF | TRBV6-2/TRBV6-3
CASSYPRQGLNSPLHF | TRBV6-5
CASSLEAPGRGTDTQYF | TRBV11-3
CASSLDIRAFF | TRBV2
CASSFGTSYEQYF | TRBV5-1
CASSEAQFGTQSNQPQHF | TRBV2
CASSLGIAGVGELFF | TRBV28
CASSPQGAGTGELFF | TRBV5-1
CATSQTGVHQPQHF | TRBV24-1
CASSPPEDYGYTF | TRBV12-3/TRBV12-4
CASSLDSYGYTF | TRBV7-9
CAWSVGAEGYEQYF | TRBV30
CASSPDSDRVDGYTF | TRBV5-4
CASSFTAGGSGADTQYF | TRBV7-2
CASSTLGQGKNEKLFF | TRBV4-3
CATSTTRPEKLFF | TRBV15
CASSPSPNLTGGYTF | TRBV18
CAGVQGNGYTF | TRBV6-5
CASSGQSYSNQPQHF | TRBV2
CASSSGTTLNTEAFF | TRBV7-9
CASSEGGLEAFF | TRBV7-6
CASSSRGGPGDTQYF | TRBV7-6
CASSVRGTGNTEAFF | TRBV9